This T cell receptor beta chain comes out of a study of neurological immune-mediated disorders. A single record per CDR3 protein comes from TCRdb applying MiXCR to the 5' RACE reads. The sample lists fewer than 35,000 distinct CDR3 sequences, about 13% occurring once. Regarding time point: longitudinal time-point 2. The table lists this clonotype with many counts. Trimming removed 5 bases from V and 8 bases from J; junction bases left unmatched: 7. CDR1 is SGHTA and CDR2 is FQGNSA in the germline V gene. The CDR3 totals 14 residues. The chain joins TRBV7-2 to TRBJ2-1; 9 positions match TRBD2. Sequenced material: PBMCs. The TCR originated in a woman aged 40 to 55 in good health. CDR3 nucleotides: TGTGCCAGCAGCGAGCGCCGGACTAGCGATGAGCAGTTCTTC. It specifies CASSERRTSDEQFF.